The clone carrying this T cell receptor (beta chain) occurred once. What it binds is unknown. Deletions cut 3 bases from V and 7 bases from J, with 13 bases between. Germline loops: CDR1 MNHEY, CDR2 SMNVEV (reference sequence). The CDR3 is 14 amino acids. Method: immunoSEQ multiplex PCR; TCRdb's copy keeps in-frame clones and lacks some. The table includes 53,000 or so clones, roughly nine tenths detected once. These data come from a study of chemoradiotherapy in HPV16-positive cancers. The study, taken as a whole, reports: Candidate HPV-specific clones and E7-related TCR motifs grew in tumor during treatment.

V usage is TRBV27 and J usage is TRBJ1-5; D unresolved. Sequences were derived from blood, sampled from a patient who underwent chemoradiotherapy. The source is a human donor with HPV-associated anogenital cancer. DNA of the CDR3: TGTGCCAGCAGTTTCATTTCCGGGGAACAGCCCCAGCATTTT. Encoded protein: CASSFISGEQPQHF.